This T cell receptor beta chain was captured in a study of blood T cell repertoires in COVID-19. The wider study: Material from acute and convalescent COVID-19 was sourced from the United States, Italy and Spain. PBMCs, B-cell-depleted T cells, or T cells were the source of the cDNA or gDNA that made up the material.

Source study methods: Scientists estimated how many nucleated cells there were by amplifying reference gene primers. Data came from immunoSEQ multiplex PCR; TCRdb stores just in-frame clones and leaves some out. V, J and clone size are taken as reported in that table, and D and trimming were inferred from the DNA itself. Of over 85,000 clones listed, approximately 85% are singletons. This clone turned up a few times. CDR1 and CDR2 from the germline V gene are SNHLY and FYNNEI. CDR3 length equals 12 residues. V was pared by 6 bases and J by 4 bases, with 9 bases between. Source material: peripheral blood. The rearrangement joins TRBV2 to TRBJ1-2; D not resolved. The clonotype originates from a human donor in a cohort sampled during active COVID-19. The DNA of the CDR3 is TGTGCCAGCAGCGGGTCGGGCTATGGCTACACCTTC. This sequence encodes CASSGSGYGYTF.